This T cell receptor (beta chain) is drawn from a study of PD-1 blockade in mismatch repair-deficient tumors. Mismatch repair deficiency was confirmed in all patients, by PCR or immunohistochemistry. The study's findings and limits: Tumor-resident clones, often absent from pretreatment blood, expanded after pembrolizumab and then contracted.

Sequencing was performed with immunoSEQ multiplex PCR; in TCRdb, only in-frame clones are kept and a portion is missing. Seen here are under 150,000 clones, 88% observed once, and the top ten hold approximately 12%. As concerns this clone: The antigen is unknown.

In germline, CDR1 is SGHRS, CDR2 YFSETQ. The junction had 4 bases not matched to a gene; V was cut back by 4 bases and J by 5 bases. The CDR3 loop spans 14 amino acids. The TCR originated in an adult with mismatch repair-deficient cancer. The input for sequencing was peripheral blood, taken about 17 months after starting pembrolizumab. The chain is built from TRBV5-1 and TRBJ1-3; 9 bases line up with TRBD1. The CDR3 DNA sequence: TGCGCCAGCAGCCCGGGACAGGGACGAAACACCATATATTTT. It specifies CASSPGQGRNTIYF.